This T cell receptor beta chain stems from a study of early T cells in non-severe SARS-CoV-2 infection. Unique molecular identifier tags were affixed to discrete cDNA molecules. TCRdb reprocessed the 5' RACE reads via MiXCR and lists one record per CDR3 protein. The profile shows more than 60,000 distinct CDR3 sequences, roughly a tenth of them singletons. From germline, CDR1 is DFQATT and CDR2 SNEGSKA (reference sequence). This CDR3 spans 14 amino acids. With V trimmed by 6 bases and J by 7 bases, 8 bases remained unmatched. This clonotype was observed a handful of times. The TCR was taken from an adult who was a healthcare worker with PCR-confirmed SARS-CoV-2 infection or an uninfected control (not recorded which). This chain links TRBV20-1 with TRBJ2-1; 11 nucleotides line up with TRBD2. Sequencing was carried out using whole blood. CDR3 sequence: CSAYGLAGRNEQFF. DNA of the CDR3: TGCAGTGCGTATGGACTAGCGGGTCGAAATGAGCAGTTCTTC.